Listed below are T cell receptor gamma chains from one sample, sequenced in a study of gamma-delta T cells after stem cell transplantation. TCRdb fed the RT-PCR reads into CATT to redo clone calling. The sample carries several thousand gamma-chain clones, approximately 20% recorded once. Sequencing input: gamma-delta T cells. These receptors originate from a human donor. It is not recorded whose cells these are; they may come from a transplant donor. CDR3s leave out the opening cysteine and the closing phenylalanine or tryptophan. Clone size is given for some rows only: seen once, a few or many times, or a class if the clone is expanded.

V	J	size	length	CDR3
TRGV2	TRGJ1/TRGJ2	.	11	ATWDRQIYKKL
TRGV8	TRGJ1/TRGJ2	.	11	ATWDRPDYKKL
TRGV2	TRGJ1/TRGJ2	.	9	ATWDVDKKL
TRGV2	TRGJ1/TRGJ2	few	12	ATWDASNYYKKL
TRGV2	TRGJP2	medium-sized	13	ATWDGPGSDWIKT
TRGV9	TRGJ1/TRGJ2	medium-sized	11	ALWEVRDYKKL
TRGV3	TRGJ1/TRGJ2	few	15	ATWDRPGRSNYYKKL
TRGV4	TRGJP2	.	13	ATWDSHSSDWIKT
TRGV2	TRGJP2	.	13	ATWDGLLSDWIKT
TRGV3	TRGJP2	few	13	ATWDSKGSDWIKT
TRGV4	TRGJ1/TRGJ2	few	12	ATWDEAVYYKKL
TRGV2	TRGJ1/TRGJ2	few	10	ATWDRTREKL
TRGV4	TRGJ1/TRGJ2	.	12	ATWDGGGYHKKL
TRGV4	TRGJ1/TRGJ2	few	11	ATWDGIYYKKL
TRGV9	TRGJ1/TRGJ2	few	11	ALWEVLDYKKL